Listed below are T cell receptor beta chains from one sample, sequenced in a study of human versus mouse CDR3 diversity and MHC coevolution. The assay was immunoSEQ multiplex PCR, and TCRdb's table has in-frame clones only and misses some. Of tens of thousands of clones listed, over 90% are singletons. The sample was naive CD4+ T cells from blood. The receptors here all came from a person in their sixties in good health. Each CDR3 is given without its conserved first and last residue. The D gene is left open where the match is weak. A clone size is listed for some rows: how often the clone was seen (once, few, many), or a class if it is expanded.

v_call clone_size d_call cdr3_aa
TRBV18 - - ASSPSTGSNQPQH
TRBV6-5 - TRBD1 ASSYAQGWANVLT
TRBV19 - TRBD2 ASSVAGGEDTQY
TRBV30 - - AWDLGRAIEQF
TRBV6-5 - - ASRETGGDFGQY
TRBV7-8 - - ASSRGSGYTDTQY
TRBV10-1 few - ASSEWQGSEKLF
TRBV2 - TRBD2 ASRLGRGGTYEQY
TRBV11-2 - - ASSLSVVELF
TRBV7-8 - - ASSPTTDYGYT
TRBV2 - - ASRTDRSSYNEQF
TRBV5-4 once TRBD2 ASSYGTSGNYEQY
TRBV11-2 - TRBD2 ASSPSGTSGEYEQY
TRBV5-1 - TRBD1 ASSMGQGAYEQY
TRBV2 - - ASSGTAGGANVLT
TRBV5-1 - TRBD1 ASNRDREETQY
TRBV5-1 - - ASSLARGGQETQY
TRBV6-5 - - ASKAEDRGYEKLF
TRBV4-2 once - ASSQPNQVYEQY
TRBV9 - TRBD2 ASSVGTSGEDTQY
TRBV30 - - AWDPGRPQAEQY
TRBV6-6 - - ASRLQGPTSPLH
TRBV6-5 - TRBD1 ASSDRQGGSGYT
TRBV4-1 - - ASSQDEDQPQH
TRBV30 - - AWSVAYYEQY
TRBV6-5 once - ASSYSTGLGNTIY
TRBV10-3 - TRBD2 ATGLGSSYEQY
TRBV10-1 few - ASSEQVGWPNTEAF
TRBV2 - TRBD1 ASSYRDRGQNTEAF
TRBV2 - - ASSYTDTQY
TRBV27 - TRBD2 ASSLSASGLETQY
TRBV11-3 - - ASSLEQQETQY
TRBV19 - - ASSINAGDNEQF
TRBV14 - - ASSPPGQPNTEAF
TRBV7-3 - TRBD1 ASSSDRAGELF
TRBV2 - TRBD2 ASSGLAGGWETQY
TRBV7-3 - - ASSLSRTGELF
TRBV2 - TRBD1 ASRGTGEGEKLF
TRBV6-1 - TRBD2 ASSTSGRGQETQY